This TCR beta chain came from a study of blood T cell repertoires in COVID-19. The protocol was immunoSEQ multiplex PCR, while the TCRdb copy is restricted to in-frame clones and leaves out a portion. Here the sample spans some 150,000 clones, around 88% being singletons. Clinical history reported by participants formed the basis on which cohorts were assigned. The receptor's source is a woman aged 45-65 years in a cohort exposed to, infected with or recovered from COVID-19 (not recorded which). Sequencing used PBMCs or T cells enriched from blood (not recorded which).

The CDR3 loop reads CASSFLRGQGGEQYF. As DNA, the CDR3 is TGTGCCAGCAGTTTCCTGAGGGGGCAGGGGGGCGAGCAGTACTTC. This chain links TRBV27 with TRBJ2-7; TRBD1 might be the D (7 bases). The V end was cut by 3 bases, the J end by 6 bases, with 18 bases between. The germline gives CDR1 MNHEY, CDR2 SMNVEV (reference sequence). The CDR3 has 15 residues.